This TCR beta chain was recovered during a study of tumor-infiltrating lymphocytes in localized non-small cell lung cancer (dated by TCRdb to the early 2020s). Turning to the overall study: The cohort covered several histologies, both smokers and never-smokers, and patients whose samples were collected after neoadjuvant chemotherapy. From each patient came resected tumor tissue plus uninvolved lung tissue from that same patient, and the uninvolved lung tissue was described as non-adjacent to the tumor. The same patients underwent several integrated assays, with TCR sequencing performed together with flow cytometry, multiplex immunofluorescence, RNA-seq, exome sequencing and proteomics. The overall ICON cohort comprised 150 or so surgical patients with localized non-small cell lung cancer whose tumors were resected. For under 60 patients, immunoSEQ T-cell fraction was compared between paired tumor and uninvolved lung.

Worth noting for this clone: What this receptor recognizes is not known. No base qualities exist here, and no much larger clone lies one base off it.

TCR sequencing with the immunoSEQ assay provided the T-cell fraction in tumor and uninvolved lung tissue. In the authors' own workflow: To analyze survival, patients were divided into a high T-cell fraction group (upper tertile) and a low T-cell fraction group (lower two tertiles), and the two groups were compared using a log-rank test. Paired tumor versus uninvolved lung differences in T-cell fraction were tested with a signed-rank test. This is the immuneACCESS table as TCRdb keeps it, with only in-frame sequences that have V and J called. A part of the clones is gone; compared with another copy, unresolved V genes explain less than half, and the rest is unexplained. That table supplies the V and J calls and clone size; D and trimming were determined from the DNA. The sample table holds thousands of clones, of which around 77% were seen once. The ten most abundant clones make up more than 15% of the sample.

Patient enrollment in ICON started in the first half of 2016, and the final patient was enrolled in September 2018. From a subcohort of around 78 patients, fresh tumor and matched uninvolved tissue were collected for in-depth immune analyses, including TCR sequencing. DNA for TCR sequencing was isolated from bulk tissue, and no cell sorting was done. Inclusive of the bounding cysteine and phenylalanine, the CDR3 is 13 residues long. This entry keeps only the CDR3 DNA: 39 bases, framed from base 1. V is cut by 5 bases and J by 5 bases, and the space between the germline ends is 12 bases. From the germline V gene, CDR1 is SGHVS and CDR2 is FQNEAQ. The study at large found these results: Assay coverage varied across patients depending on available tissue quantity, so only a subset of the cohort had TCR sequencing. In line with immunofluorescence CD3 counts, TCRbeta sequencing supported higher T cell infiltration in tumors compared with uninvolved lung tissue. TCR-derived T-cell fraction did not differ between the flow cytometry-defined immunotypes IM1 (good prognosis) and IM2 (poor prognosis). Because different assays used different pieces of the same tissue, technical variation could not be distinguished from intratumor heterogeneity.

The sample comprised uninvolved lung tissue not adjacent to the tumor. The rearranged chain carries TRBV7-8 and TRBJ1-1, with no confident D gene call. The clonotype was recovered from a human donor with non-small cell lung cancer. The DNA sequence follows: TGTGCCAGCAGCGGGATCAAGGAGACTGAAGCTTTCTTT. Its translation is CASSGIKETEAFF.